This is a list of T cell receptor beta chains from one sample in a study of T cell responses to AZD1222 COVID-19 vaccine. Assay: immunoSEQ multiplex PCR; the TCRdb copy retains only in-frame clones and omits some. Among approximately 70,000 clones listed, 75% to 90% were seen once. Sequenced material: peripheral blood, taken on day 0 of AZD1222 vaccination. All receptors come from an adult in good health. CDR3s include the opening cysteine and the closing phenylalanine or tryptophan. The order of the fields is D gene, J gene, clone size, V gene, CDR3 protein, CDR3 DNA. D genes are given only for firm matches. Expanded clones are given a class, and other clones once, few, many or no size at all.

TRBD2	TRBJ2-1	-	TRBV6-4	CASGRGLAGGQNEQFF	TGTGCCAGCGGGAGGGGACTAGCGGGAGGACAGAATGAGCAGTTCTTC
TRBD1	TRBJ2-7	once	TRBV11-1	CASSLAGQGVNEQYF	TGTGCCAGCAGCTTAGCGGGACAGGGGGTCAACGAGCAGTACTTC
-	TRBJ2-2	-	TRBV19	CASSRQQNTGELFF	TGTGCCAGTAGTAGACAGCAGAACACCGGGGAGCTGTTTTTT
TRBD1	TRBJ2-2	-	TRBV4-2	CASSPRQGPTTGELFF	TGTGCCAGCAGCCCTAGACAGGGCCCGACCACCGGGGAGCTGTTTTTT
-	TRBJ1-6	-	TRBV5-5	CASSLAGSYNSPLHF	TGTGCCAGCAGCTTGGCGGGGTCCTATAATTCACCCCTCCACTTT
-	TRBJ1-6	-	TRBV6-5	CASSPSYNSPLHF	TGTGCCAGCAGTCCCTCCTATAATTCACCCCTCCACTTT
TRBD1	TRBJ1-2	-	TRBV19	CASTPSPRGLAYGYTF	TGTGCCAGTACCCCATCCCCCAGGGGGTTGGCCTATGGCTACACCTTC
TRBD1	TRBJ2-3	-	TRBV6-1	CASSELTGGSTDTQYF	TGTGCCAGCAGTGAACTTACAGGGGGTTCCACAGATACGCAGTATTTT
TRBD1	TRBJ1-2	-	TRBV6-5	CASSSTRTGNYGYTF	TGTGCCAGCAGTTCCACTAGGACAGGGAACTATGGCTACACCTTC
-	TRBJ2-6	-	TRBV15	CATSVGRVPGANVLTF	TGTGCCACCAGCGTCGGCAGGGTCCCTGGGGCCAACGTCCTGACTTTC
-	TRBJ1-1	medium-sized	TRBV13	CASSTITANTEAFF	TGTGCCAGCAGCACCATAACAGCGAACACTGAAGCTTTCTTT
-	TRBJ2-1	-	TRBV2	CASSRAPGNEQFF	TGTGCCAGCAGTAGGGCTCCGGGCAATGAGCAGTTCTTC
TRBD1	TRBJ1-2	-	TRBV5-1	CASSILGQGGSYGYTF	TGCGCCAGCAGCATATTAGGACAGGGGGGTAGTTATGGCTACACCTTC
-	TRBJ1-3	-	TRBV7-6	CASSLGGVRDPGNTIYF	TGTGCCAGCAGCTTAGGGGGGGTCAGAGACCCTGGAAACACCATATATTTT
-	TRBJ1-5	-	TRBV5-8	CASSSGTKGSNQPQHF	TGTGCCAGCAGCTCAGGGACGAAGGGGAGCAATCAGCCCCAGCATTTT
-	TRBJ1-1	-	TRBV7-6	CASSLSSNTEAFF	TGTGCCAGCAGTCTGTCCTCGAACACTGAAGCTTTCTTT
TRBD2	TRBJ2-4	-	TRBV7-9	CASSSWASGGEARDIQYF	TGTGCCAGCAGCTCCTGGGCTAGCGGGGGGGAGGCTAGAGACATTCAGTACTTC
-	TRBJ2-3	-	TRBV7-2	CASSLALPTDTQYF	TGTGCCAGCAGCTTAGCGTTACCAACAGATACGCAGTATTTT